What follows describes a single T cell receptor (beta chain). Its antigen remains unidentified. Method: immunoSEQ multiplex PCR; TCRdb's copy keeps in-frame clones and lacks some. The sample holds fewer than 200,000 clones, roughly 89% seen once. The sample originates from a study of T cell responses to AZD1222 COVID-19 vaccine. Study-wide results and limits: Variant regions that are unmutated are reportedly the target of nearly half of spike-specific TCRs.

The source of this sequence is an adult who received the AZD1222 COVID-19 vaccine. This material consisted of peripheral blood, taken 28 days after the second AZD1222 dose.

This CDR3 is CASTPAGLITDTQYF. In DNA, the CDR3 is TGTGCCAGCACCCCAGCGGGGTTGATCACAGATACGCAGTATTTT. The chain links TRBV27 to TRBJ2-3; 7 bases map to TRBD2. After removal of 7 bases from V and 2 bases from J, the junction contained 9 bases not matched to a gene. The CDR3 consists of 15 residues. CDR1 MNHEY and CDR2 SMNVEV come from the germline V gene (reference sequence).